These 21 T cell receptor beta chains came from one sample sequenced in a study of human T cells and chemical hapten exposure. As for time point: pre-sensitization, week 0. Treatment given: therapeutic diphenylcyclopropenone sensitization with weekly scalp DPC. In TCRdb, the RACE reads were re-called with MiXCR into one record per CDR3 protein. Among around 42,000 distinct CDR3 sequences listed, 12% were seen once. Specimen: whole blood, collected in connection with sensitization to the hapten diphenylcyclopropenone (DPC). The receptors were sampled from a woman aged 25 to 39 with alopecia areata. Some clones in this sample may be carry-over from other donors' samples.

DNA of the CDR3: TGTGCCAGCAGCTTCCCGAGCTCCTACGAGCAGTACTTC. Translated, it gives CASSFPSSYEQYF. This chain links TRBV5-5 with TRBJ2-7; D uncertain. The germline CDR1 and CDR2 sequences are SGHKS and YYEKEE (reference sequence). Trimming stripped 2 bases from V and 0 bases from J, with 6 bases between. The CDR3 runs to 13 residues.

The chain recombines TRBV28 with TRBJ1-3; a weak D match, TRBD1 (6 bases). From germline, CDR1 is MDHEN and CDR2 SYDVKM. Deletions cut 10 bases from V and 5 bases from J, with 15 bases between. The CDR3 length is 13 residues. The DNA for the CDR3 is TGTGCCATCAAAAGGACAGAACGAAACACCATATATTTT. Protein sequence: CAIKRTERNTIYF.

The chain employs TRBV28 and TRBJ2-1, with D perhaps given as TRBD1 or TRBD2 (5 bases each). V lost 4 bases and J lost 7, with 17 bases in between. Germline V gene sequence: CDR1 MDHEN, CDR2 SYDVKM. The CDR3 is 15 amino acids. CDR3 DNA: TGTGCCAGCAGTTCCGGTGGTGGGGGAGATAATGAGCAGTTCTTC. This encodes CASSSGGGGDNEQFF.

This clonotype occurred many times. V gene TRBV7-6 combines with J gene TRBJ2-7; D is perhaps TRBD1 (6 bases). V gave up 1 base and J gave up 2 bases, with 9 bases separating them. This CDR3 comprises 14 residues. Germline loops: CDR1 SGHVS, CDR2 FNYEAQ. CDR3 coding DNA: TGTGCCAGCAGCTTAGGGACAGTCACCTACGAGCAGTACTTC. Amino acids: CASSLGTVTYEQYF.

This clonotype was seen repeatedly, ten times or more. This chain joins TRBV28 and TRBJ2-7; D perhaps matches TRBD2 (5 bases). Germline lookup yields CDR1 MDHEN and CDR2 SYDVKM. Trimming took 5 bases from V and 4 from J, leaving 15 bases between them. The CDR3 covers 14 residues. This CDR3 reads CASSPSGAPYEQYF. The CDR3, as DNA: TGTGCCAGCAGTCCCAGCGGTGCTCCGTACGAGCAGTACTTC.

This clonotype showed up many times. The chain employs TRBV6-2 or TRBV6-3 and TRBJ2-3, with D possibly being TRBD1 or TRBD2 (5 bases each). In germline, CDR1 is MNHEY, CDR2 SVGEGT. Trimming cost V 2 bases and J 0 bases, with 9 bases left between them. The CDR3 runs to 15 residues. This chain's CDR3 is CASSYGTFSTDTQYF. The CDR3 coding sequence is TGTGCCAGCAGTTACGGGACGTTTAGCACAGATACGCAGTATTTT.

This chain connects TRBV20-1 to TRBJ2-3; no reliable D call. V lost 5 bases to trimming and J lost 2 bases, with 5 bases between them. CDR3 length equals 11 residues. Germline V gene data show CDR1 as DFQATT and CDR2 as SNEGSKA (reference sequence). CDR3 bases: TGCAGTGCTTCATACACAGATACGCAGTATTTT. Its protein product is CSASYTDTQYF.

A remark on this clonotype: At one end, the junction sequence differs from germline, possibly due to a read error. The J gene is TRBJ2-1, the V gene TRBV24-1; TRBD2 aligns across 7 bases. The CDR3 runs 17 residues. CDR1 is KGHDR and CDR2 is SFDVKD in the germline V gene. For the CDR3, the DNA is TGTGTCACCAGTGGGGGTGTCTTCCGGGGACTATCGAATGAGCAGTTCTTC. Its translation is CVTSGGVFRGLSNEQFF.

This clonotype showed up many times. This chain joins TRBV2 and TRBJ1-3, with a possible D match to TRBD1 (5 bases). The V and J ends lost 9 bases and 8 bases respectively, with 14 bases between them. The CDR3 length is 12 residues. CDR1 is SNHLY and CDR2 is FYNNEI in the germline V gene. In nucleotides, the CDR3 is TGTGCCAGTCGGGACTTGGTGGACACCATATATTTT. Its protein is CASRDLVDTIYF.

This clonotype was seen many times. The chain employs TRBV5-1 and TRBJ2-2; 10 bases align to TRBD2. This CDR3 has 16 residues. The germline V gene has CDR1 SGHRS and CDR2 YFSETQ. J was trimmed by 5 bases and V by 1 base; bases with no gene match: 5. The CDR3 sequence is CASSLMLAGVTGELFF. The DNA of the CDR3 is TGCGCCAGCAGCTTGATGCTAGCGGGAGTTACCGGGGAGCTGTTTTTT.

This clonotype was recorded at least ten times. This sequence joins TRBV11-1 and TRBJ2-7; 7 nucleotides match TRBD2. This CDR3 is built from 14 residues. Germline V gene data show CDR1 as SGHAT and CDR2 as FQDESV (reference sequence). The trim removed 5 bases at V and 2 bases at J, leaving 6 bases unmatched. The CDR3 bases are TGTGCCAGCAGCCCCGGTCGGGGGGCCTACGAGCAGTACTTC. Its protein is CASSPGRGAYEQYF.

The table lists this clonotype with a few counts. The chain recombines TRBV20-1 with TRBJ1-2; 8 bases agree with TRBD1. This CDR3 region has 16 residues. Germline loops: CDR1 DFQATT, CDR2 SNEGSKA (reference sequence). J gave up 4 bases and V 0 bases, and 10 bases lay outside the gene matches. This CDR3 reads CSARDTGQVTSYGYTF. The DNA of the CDR3 is TGCAGTGCTAGAGATACGGGACAGGTTACTTCCTATGGCTACACCTTC.

Many counts were recorded for this clonotype. The V and J genes are TRBV6-1 and TRBJ1-2, with D possibly TRBD1 on 5 matching bases. This CDR3 region has 14 residues. Between the trimmed V and J ends, which lost 6 bases and 3 bases, there was a span of 14 bases. Germline values: CDR1 MNHNS, CDR2 SASEGT. The CDR3 spells CASSLQMTDYGYTF. DNA for the CDR3: TGTGCCAGCAGCTTACAGATGACAGACTATGGCTACACCTTC.

This chain uses TRBV11-3 with TRBJ2-1; D gene unclear. CDR1 SGHNT and CDR2 YENEEA come from the germline V gene. V shed 1 base and J shed 5 bases, with 3 bases lying between them. This CDR3 spans 12 amino acids. The CDR3 loop is CASSLGDNEQFF. As DNA, the CDR3 is TGTGCCAGCAGCTTAGGCGACAATGAGCAGTTCTTC.

This clonotype was counted ten times or more. V is TRBV11-1 and J is TRBJ2-1; no clear D gene. The V end was cut by 4 bases, the J end by 9 bases, with 10 bases between. This CDR3 has 12 amino acids. From germline, CDR1 is SGHAT and CDR2 FQDESV (reference sequence). CDR3 coding DNA: TGTGCCAGCAGCTACGAACGGGTTGAGCAGTTCTTC. Amino acid sequence: CASSYERVEQFF.

The gene calls are TRBV11-2 and TRBJ2-7, with D uncertain. V lost 3 bases to trimming and J lost 2 bases, with 14 bases between them. Germline CDR1 and CDR2: SGHAT and FQNNGV. The CDR3 is 15 residues long. The CDR3 bases are TGTGCCAGCAGCTTGTCCGGACCTCAACCCTACGAGCAGTACTTC. This encodes CASSLSGPQPYEQYF. Based on the CDR3 plus reference TRBV11-2 and TRBJ2-7, the full variable domain is EAGVAQSPRYKIIEKRQSVAFWCNPISGHATLYWYQQILGQGPKLLIQFQNNGVVDDSQLPKDRFSAERLKGVDSTLKIQPAKLEDSAVYLCASSLSGPQPYEQYFGPGTRLTVT.

This clonotype came up a few times. The chain joins TRBV29-1 to TRBJ2-7; the D is unclear. Germline-derived CDR1 and CDR2 are SQVTM and ANQGSEA. The V and J ends lost 4 bases and 6 bases respectively, with 10 bases between them. The CDR3 spans 11 residues. CDR3: CSVGNGREQYF. The CDR3 coding sequence is TGCAGCGTTGGGAACGGGCGCGAGCAGTACTTC.

In its sample, this clonotype was seen a few times. This sequence joins TRBV28 and TRBJ2-7; D is ambiguous. Trimming took 8 bases from V and 7 from J, leaving 12 bases between them. This CDR3 is 11 amino acids long. In germline, CDR1 is MDHEN, CDR2 SYDVKM. The CDR3 protein is CASRLWEEQYF. CDR3 bases: TGTGCCAGCCGTCTTTGGGAAGAGCAGTACTTC.

This clonotype was detected a few times. The V and J genes are TRBV30 and TRBJ1-5; 8 bases agree with TRBD1. The CDR3 totals 13 residues. Germline trimming cut 1 base from V and 7 bases from J; bases unmatched to any gene: 3. Germline loops: CDR1 GTSNPN, CDR2 SVGIG (reference sequence). The CDR3 coding sequence is TGTGCCTGGAGTGAGGACAGGGCCCAGCCCCAGCATTTT. Protein: CAWSEDRAQPQHF.

In this sample, this clonotype turned up many times. In nucleotides, the CDR3 is TGCAGTGCTCTGACCCCTGTTGAAGCTTTCTTT. Protein: CSALTPVEAFF. The V call is TRBV20-1, the J call TRBJ1-1, with D hard to call. This CDR3 contains 11 residues. V gave up 5 bases and J gave up 7 bases, with 11 bases separating them. Germline V gene data show CDR1 as DFQATT and CDR2 as SNEGSKA (reference sequence).

This clonotype was counted at least ten times. This chain joins TRBV5-6 and TRBJ1-1; D is undetermined. Germline CDR1 and CDR2: SGHDT and YYEEEE. The V end lost 2 bases, the J end lost 4 bases, and 3 bases lay between the germline ends. The CDR3 covers 11 residues. The CDR3 protein is CASSLFTEAFF. The CDR3 coding sequence is TGTGCCAGCAGCTTATTCACTGAAGCTTTCTTT.